Each of the 23 T cell receptor delta chains below was sequenced from the same sample in a study of gamma-delta T cells after stem cell transplantation. TCRdb re-called the RT-PCR reads using CATT. The data show over 9,000 delta-chain clones, 38% seen once. The sequencing sample was made of gamma-delta T cells. Receptor source: a human donor. It is not recorded whose cells these are; they may come from a transplant donor.

The chain couples TRDV3 to TRDJ1; 9 bases align to TRDD3. The CDR3 spans 17 residues. CDR1 TVYSNPD and CDR2 GDNSRS come from the germline V gene (reference sequence). J was trimmed by 0 bases and V by 0 bases; bases with no gene match: 11. CDR3 in amino acids: CAFSPYWGRRYTDKLIF. CDR3 coding DNA: TGTGCCTTTAGCCCGTACTGGGGGAGAAGGTACACCGATAAACTCATCTTT.

For the CDR3, the DNA is TGTGCTCTTGGGCTAACCTTCAGCCCGAAACTCATCTTT. It codes for CALGLTFSPKLIF. This chain joins TRDV1 and TRDJ1; D is possibly TRDD2 (5 bases). There are 13 residues in the CDR3. Germline-derived CDR1 and CDR2 are TSWWSYY and QGS. The V and J ends lost 5 bases and 8 bases respectively, with 15 bases between them.

This clone is medium-sized in the sample. In the same sample, other DNA sequences code for this CDR3. The CDR3 DNA follows: TGTGCTCTTGGGGAACTGGGGATCCCAGAGGGTTACACCGATAAACTCATCTTT. This sequence encodes CALGELGIPEGYTDKLIF. The chain is built from TRDV1 and TRDJ1; D possibly corresponds to TRDD3 (6 bases). The germline V and J ends were trimmed by 0 bases and 0 bases, with 17 bases remaining between them. This CDR3 has 18 residues. Germline V gene data show CDR1 as TSWWSYY and CDR2 as QGS.

This chain uses TRDV3 with TRDJ1, with D possibly called TRDD2 or TRDD3 (5 bases each). Germline V lookup: CDR1 TVYSNPD, CDR2 GDNSRS (reference sequence). Trimming pared 5 bases from V and 11 bases from J, leaving 18 bases between. CDR3 length: 11 residues. Here the CDR3 DNA reads TGTGCCCTAAGCGCCCTTCGGGGGCTCATCTTT. It codes for CALSALRGLIF.

Regarding this clone: At one end, the junction sequence differs from germline, possibly due to a read error. The chain uses TRDV3 and TRDJ1, with TRDD3 identical over 13 bases. The CDR3 totals 22 residues. Germline assignment: CDR1 TVYSNPD and CDR2 GDNSRS (reference sequence). For the CDR3, the DNA is TGTGCCTGTATTGTCTCCTACGAACCGTACTGGGGGATACGCGCTTACACCGATACACTCATCTTT. Encoded protein: CACIVSYEPYWGIRAYTDTLIF.

Note on this clone: One end of the junction does not line up with germline, which may come from a read error. The V and J genes are TRDV1 and TRDJ1; 7 nucleotides match TRDD3. Germline CDR1 reads TSWWSYY; CDR2 reads QGS. The CDR3 runs 19 residues. Here the CDR3 reads CAIGECTLRWIREADELIF. The CDR3 DNA reads as TGTGCTATTGGGGAATGCACCCTGAGGTGGATACGAGAGGCCGATGAACTCATCTTT.

This clone showed up just a few times. This sequence joins TRDV3 and TRDJ2, with 11 bases that match TRDD3. The CDR3 covers 19 residues. CDR1 is TVYSNPD and CDR2 is GDNSRS in the germline V gene (reference sequence). V trimming: 0 bases; J trimming: 0 bases; junction bases outside the gene matches: 12. CDR3 sequence reads: CAFRVLGDTLYTLTAQLFF. The CDR3 DNA reads TGTGCCTTTAGAGTATTGGGGGATACGCTTTACACTTTGACAGCACAACTCTTCTTT.

Turning to this clone: At one end, the junction sequence differs from germline, possibly due to a read error. This rearrangement joins TRDV2 to TRDJ3, with 9 bases aligning to TRDD3. In germline, CDR1 is GEAIGNYY, CDR2 EKD. The CDR3 is made up of 19 amino acids. The CDR3 DNA follows: TGTGCCTGTGACCGTGTACTGGGGGAAAGCTCCTGGGACACCCGAAAGATGTTTTTC. Translated: CACDRVLGESSWDTRKMFF.

The chain couples TRDV1 to TRDJ1; 8 bases fit TRDD3. The germline gives CDR1 TSWWSYY, CDR2 QGS. CDR3 length equals 20 residues. Trimming took 0 bases from V and 0 from J; bases not matched to a gene: 15. The CDR3 bases are TGTGCTCTTGGGGAACTCCGTCTTGCCTGGGGGAGACGGTACACCGATAAACTCATCTTT. This codes for CALGELRLAWGRRYTDKLIF.

The chain has TRDV2 and TRDJ1, with D possibly being TRDD3 (5 bases). Between the trimmed V and J ends, which lost 1 base and 0 bases, there was a span of 26 bases. The CDR3 has 20 amino acids. Germline CDR1 GEAIGNYY, CDR2 EKD. The CDR3 region is CACDTPRTLGRGSYTDKLIF. The CDR3 nucleotides read TGTGCCTGTGACACTCCAAGAACATTAGGACGGGGGTCATACACCGATAAACTCATCTTT.

The CDR3 spells CAFRVGGRSWDTRQMFF. In nucleotides, the CDR3 is TGTGCCTTTAGGGTGGGGGGCCGCTCCTGGGACACCCGACAGATGTTTTTC. V is TRDV3 and J is TRDJ3; tentative D call: TRDD3 (6 bases). V lost 0 bases to trimming and J lost 0 bases, with 12 bases between them. CDR1 and CDR2 from the germline V gene are TVYSNPD and GDNSRS (reference sequence). CDR3 size: 17 residues. Filled out from reference TRDV3 and TRDJ3, the complete variable domain reads CDKVTQSSPDQTVASGSEVVLLCTYDTVYSNPDLFWYRIRPDYSFQFVFYGDNSRSEGADFTQGRFSVKHILTQKAFHLVISPVRTEDSATYYCAFRVGGRSWDTRQMFFGTGIKLFVEP.

This clone showed up just a few times. The chain combines TRDV1 with TRDJ2; possible D gene TRDD3, 7 bases. The CDR3 consists of 22 residues. CDR1 is TSWWSYY, CDR2 QGS, per germline. V lost 2 bases to trimming and J lost 5 bases, with 33 bases between them. CDR3 in DNA: TGTGCTCTTGGGGAATCCGGCGCTTCCTCCTACGTCTGGGTGGGGATAACAGCACAACTCTTCTTT. Translation: CALGESGASSYVWVGITAQLFF.

In its sample, this clone ranks as medium-sized. V is TRAV29/DV5 and J is TRDJ3; no reliable D call. Between the trimmed V and J ends, which lost 5 bases and 1 base, there was a span of 19 bases. The CDR3 is made up of 18 amino acids. CDR1 is NSMFDY, CDR2 ISSIKDK, per germline. The CDR3 protein is CAATSRVLSSWDTRQMFF. Here the CDR3 DNA reads TGTGCAGCCACTTCACGTGTACTGTCTTCCTGGGACACCCGACAGATGTTTTTC.

Remarks on this clone: A read error may account for a junction end that differs from germline. V and J are TRDV2 and TRDJ3; TRDD2 or TRDD3 may be the D gene (5 bases each). Germline CDR1 and CDR2: GEAIGNYY and EKD. The CDR3 covers 22 residues. The DNA for the CDR3 is TGTGCCTGTGACACTCCTTTGGGGCACCCTCCCTCTCTTCCCTGGGACACCCGACCGATGTTTTTC. Amino acid sequence: CACDTPLGHPPSLPWDTRPMFF.

This clone was detected only once. V is TRDV2 and J is TRDJ1, with 11 bases aligning to TRDD3. After removal of 3 bases from V and 0 bases from J, the junction contained 23 bases not matched to a gene. The CDR3 is made up of 22 amino acids. Per the germline V gene, CDR1 is GEAIGNYY and CDR2 is EKD. The CDR3 nucleotides read TGTGCCTGTGACGCCAATTCTTCCTACGCTGGGGGATACCCGAGGTACACCGATAAACTCATCTTT. This sequence encodes CACDANSSYAGGYPRYTDKLIF.

A note on this clone: The germline gene is not matched at one end of the junction; a read error may be the cause. The J gene is TRDJ1, the V gene TRDV2; TRDD3 matches 9 bases. This CDR3 is 17 amino acids long. CDR1 GEAIGNYY and CDR2 EKD come from the germline V gene. The CDR3 DNA follows: TGTGCCTATGACCCCCCGGCGGAACTGGGGGACCTCGATAAACTCATCTTT. It translates to CAYDPPAELGDLDKLIF.

The gene calls are TRDV3 and TRDJ1; D remains unclear. This CDR3 contains 13 residues. Germline CDR1 TVYSNPD, CDR2 GDNSRS (reference sequence). The V and J ends lost 4 bases and 0 bases respectively, with 12 bases between them. The CDR3 nucleotides are TGTGCCTCTTTGGTAGTCTACACCGATAAACTCATCTTT. It specifies CASLVVYTDKLIF.

In this sample, this clone is medium-sized. The V call is TRDV2, the J call TRDJ2, with 10 bases that match TRDD3. From germline, CDR1 is GEAIGNYY and CDR2 EKD. Unmatched junction bases numbered 5, after V lost 1 base and J lost 4 bases. The CDR3 totals 16 residues. CDR3 sequence reads: CACDTVGDTQTAQLFF. The CDR3 nucleotides are TGTGCCTGTGACACTGTGGGGGATACACAGACAGCACAACTCTTCTTT.

The rearrangement uses TRDV3 and TRDJ1; 10 bases are shared with TRDD3. Germline V CDR1 and CDR2: TVYSNPD, GDNSRS (reference sequence). CDR3 length equals 20 residues. The trim removed 4 bases at V and 0 bases at J, leaving 23 bases unmatched. The CDR3, as DNA: TGTGCCTCCTCACCCGGAAACAGTCCTACTACTGGGGGATACACCGATAAACTCATCTTT. As protein: CASSPGNSPTTGGYTDKLIF.

The chain joins TRDV1 to TRDJ1; perhaps TRDD3 as D (7 bases). CDR3 length equals 20 residues. Trimming removed 4 bases at V and 0 bases at J, with 27 bases between. Germline-derived CDR1 and CDR2 are TSWWSYY and QGS. CDR3 amino acids: CALGVSYLGGGIVYTDKLIF. CDR3 nucleotides: TGTGCTCTTGGGGTTTCCTATTTGGGTGGGGGGATTGTTTACACCGATAAACTCATCTTT.

The chain uses TRDV3 and TRDJ1; the D gene is possibly TRDD3 (5 bases). The CDR3 consists of 18 residues. The germline V gene has CDR1 TVYSNPD and CDR2 GDNSRS (reference sequence). Trimming pared 4 bases from V and 1 base from J, leaving 28 bases between. This CDR3 reads CAWGSYRPKPGSTDKLIF. The CDR3 DNA reads TGTGCCTGGGGGTCGTATCGCCCCAAGCCAGGGAGCACCGATAAACTCATCTTT. Combining the CDR3 with reference TRDV3 and TRDJ1 gives the whole variable domain CDKVTQSSPDQTVASGSEVVLLCTYDTVYSNPDLFWYRIRPDYSFQFVFYGDNSRSEGADFTQGRFSVKHILTQKAFHLVISPVRTEDSATYYCAWGSYRPKPGSTDKLIFGKGTRVTVEP.

Within the sample, this clone is medium-sized (0.01 to 0.1%). Mismatch with germline at one junction end may stem from a read error. The same CDR3 is also encoded by other DNA sequences in this sample. The J gene is TRDJ1, the V gene TRDV1; TRDD3 matches 9 bases. Per germline, CDR1 TSWWSYY and CDR2 QGS. The CDR3 length is 19 residues. The CDR3 coding sequence is TGTGCCCTTGTTGTCCTTCCGGGGGATACACTTGTGTACACCGATAAACTCATCTTT. Translated, it gives CALVVLPGDTLVYTDKLIF.

This chain uses TRDV1 with TRDJ2; 8 nucleotides line up with TRDD3. The CDR3 is 24 residues long. From germline, CDR1 is TSWWSYY and CDR2 QGS. Trimming at V came to 8 bases and at J to 0 bases, leaving 32 bases not matched to a gene. In DNA form, the CDR3 reads TGTGCTCTTTGGGCACTAGTTCACGTACTTCCACCGGACTACTGGGGGTCTTTGACAGCACAACTCTTCTTT. Residues: CALWALVHVLPPDYWGSLTAQLFF.